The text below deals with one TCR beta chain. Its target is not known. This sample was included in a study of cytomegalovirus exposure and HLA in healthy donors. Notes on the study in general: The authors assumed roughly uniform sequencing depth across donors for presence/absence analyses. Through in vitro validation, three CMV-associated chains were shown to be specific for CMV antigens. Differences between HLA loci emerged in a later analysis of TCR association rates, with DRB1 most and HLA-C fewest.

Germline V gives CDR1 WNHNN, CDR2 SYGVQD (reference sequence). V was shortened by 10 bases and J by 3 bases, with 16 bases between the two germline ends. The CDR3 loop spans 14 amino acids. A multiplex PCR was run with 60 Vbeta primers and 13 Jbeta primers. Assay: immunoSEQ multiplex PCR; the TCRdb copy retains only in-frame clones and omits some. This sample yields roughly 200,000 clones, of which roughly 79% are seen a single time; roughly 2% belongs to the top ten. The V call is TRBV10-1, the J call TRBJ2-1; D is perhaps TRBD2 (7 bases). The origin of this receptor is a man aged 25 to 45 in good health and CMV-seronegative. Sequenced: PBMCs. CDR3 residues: CATEKGEGYNEQFF. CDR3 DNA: TGCGCCACGGAGAAGGGGGAGGGCTACAATGAGCAGTTCTTC.